One sample yielded the 26 T cell receptor beta chains listed below, sequenced in a study of cytomegalovirus exposure and HLA in healthy donors. It was with 60 Vbeta and 13 Jbeta primers that the PCR ran. The table came from immunoSEQ multiplex PCR; TCRdb's copy has only in-frame clones and leaves some out. The sample has 180,000 or so clones, less than 85% seen once. The specimen was PBMCs. Receptor source: a male donor in good health and CMV-seronegative.

The chain employs TRBV19 and TRBJ2-6; 7 bases are shared with TRBD2. The germline CDR1 and CDR2 sequences are LNHDA and SQIVND (reference sequence). CDR3 length: 15 residues. V lost 7 bases, J lost 4 bases, and 7 bases stayed unmatched. CDR3 protein: CASTPLAWGANVLTF. Written as DNA, the CDR3 is TGTGCCAGTACCCCACTAGCGTGGGGGGCCAACGTCCTGACTTTC. Combining the CDR3 with reference TRBV19 and TRBJ2-6 gives the whole variable domain DGGITQSPKYLFRKEGQNVTLSCEQNLNHDAMYWYRQDPGQGLRLIYYSQIVNDFQKGDIAEGYSVSREKKESFPLTVTSAQKNPTAFYLCASTPLAWGANVLTFGAGSRLTVL.

The chain combines TRBV14 with TRBJ2-1; 10 bases align to TRBD2. J lost 10 bases, V lost 1 base, and 22 bases had no gene match. The germline gives CDR1 SGHDN, CDR2 FVKESK. This CDR3 is built from 20 residues. The CDR3 nucleotides read TGTGCCAGCAGCCAAGGGCAGGGGAGACTACTAGCGGGAAGTCTCCGGGAGCAGTTCTTC. It codes for CASSQGQGRLLAGSLREQFF.

This chain joins TRBV11-2 and TRBJ1-1, with a possible D match to TRBD1 (6 bases). The CDR3 loop spans 12 amino acids. The germline V gene encodes CDR1 SGHAT and CDR2 FQNNGV. The V end was cut by 5 bases, the J end by 11 bases, with 15 bases between. CDR3 nucleotide sequence: TGTGCCAGCAGCCTGGTAGGGACAATGGCTTTCTTT. Translating gives CASSLVGTMAFF.

The J gene is TRBJ2-2, the V gene TRBV11-2; maybe TRBD1 (5 bases). The V gene lost 5 bases and the J gene lost 7 bases, with 8 bases spanning the gap. The CDR3 spans 12 residues. The germline CDR1 and CDR2 sequences are SGHAT and FQNNGV. The CDR3 sequence is CASSKDSGELFF. In DNA, the CDR3 is TGTGCCAGCAGCAAAGACAGCGGGGAGCTGTTTTTT.

The V and J genes are TRBV11-2 and TRBJ2-7; 10 bases fit TRBD2. Germline CDR1 SGHAT, CDR2 FQNNGV. This CDR3 is built from 17 residues. The V and J ends lost 1 base and 0 bases, in that order; junction bases with no gene match: 6. CDR3 amino acids: CASSLGPSGGRSYEQYF. CDR3 in DNA: TGTGCCAGCAGCTTAGGGCCTAGCGGGGGTCGCTCCTACGAGCAGTACTTC.

The chain combines TRBV5-1 with TRBJ1-2; 7 positions match TRBD1. V trimming: 2 bases; J trimming: 6 bases; junction bases outside the gene matches: 10. The CDR3 has 15 amino acids. Germline loops: CDR1 SGHRS, CDR2 YFSETQ. The CDR3 DNA reads as TGCGCCAGCAGCTTCCCTGGAGACAGGGAGAATGGCTACACCTTC. Its translation is CASSFPGDRENGYTF.

The chain joins TRBV28 to TRBJ2-3; 8 positions match TRBD2. With V trimmed by 6 bases and J by 2 bases, 7 bases remained unmatched. CDR3 length: 15 amino acids. The germline V gene has CDR1 MDHEN and CDR2 SYDVKM. The CDR3 spells CASRERGYYTDTQYF. The CDR3 DNA is TGTGCCAGCAGGGAGCGGGGGTATTACACAGATACGCAGTATTTT. Looking up the rest from reference TRBV28 and TRBJ2-3 gives the full variable domain: DVKVTQSSRYLVKRTGEKVFLECVQDMDHENMFWYRQDPGLGLRLIYFSYDVKMKEKGDIPEGYSVSREKKERFSLILESASTNQTSMYLCASRERGYYTDTQYFGPGTRLTVL.

This clone was counted once. The genes are TRBV5-1 and TRBJ1-1; possibly TRBD1 for D (5 bases). The CDR3 totals 14 residues. The V end lost 4 bases, the J end lost 5 bases, and 15 bases lay between the germline ends. The germline gives CDR1 SGHRS, CDR2 YFSETQ. CDR3 bases: TGCGCCAGCAGCCTCCCGTTGGAGGGGACTGAAGCTTTCTTT. This translates into CASSLPLEGTEAFF.

In its sample, this clone was seen once. The chain links TRBV7-9 to TRBJ2-5, with 12 positions matching TRBD2. TRBJ2-7 matches the DNA end more closely, so the J call is doubtful. CDR1 is SEHNR and CDR2 is FQNEAQ in the germline V gene (reference sequence). This CDR3 is 17 amino acids long. CDR3 nucleotides: TGTGCCAGCAGCTCCCGAACCCCCGGGACTAGCGGGTACGAGCAGTACTTC. Its translation: CASSSRTPGTSGYEQYF.

The J gene is TRBJ2-7, the V gene TRBV11-3; D may be TRBD1 (5 bases). V was shortened by 5 bases and J by 3 bases, with 8 bases between the two germline ends. Germline V gene sequence: CDR1 SGHNT, CDR2 YENEEA. There are 12 residues in the CDR3. The CDR3 sequence: CASSDQGYEQYF. CDR3 coding DNA: TGTGCCAGCAGCGATCAGGGCTACGAGCAGTACTTC.

The chain is built from TRBV13 and TRBJ2-1; the match to TRBD1 covers 7 bases. The CDR3 has 19 amino acids. Germline V CDR1 and CDR2: PRHDT, FYEKMQ (reference sequence). The trim removed 4 bases at V and 0 bases at J, leaving 15 bases unmatched. CDR3: CASSSTPGQTLNSYNEQFF. The CDR3 DNA reads as TGTGCCAGCAGCTCCACACCGGGACAGACACTAAACTCCTACAATGAGCAGTTCTTC.

This rearrangement joins TRBV10-3 to TRBJ1-5; a possible D gene is TRBD1 (6 bases). This CDR3 comprises 14 residues. Per germline, CDR1 ENHRY and CDR2 SYGVKD. V was trimmed by 3 bases and J by 3 bases, leaving 9 bases between them. CDR3 sequence: CAISDRGDNQPQHF. In DNA, the CDR3 is TGTGCCATCAGTGACAGGGGCGACAATCAGCCCCAGCATTTT.

V and J are TRBV19 and TRBJ2-7, with TRBD1 matching 7 bases. The CDR3 totals 13 residues. J was trimmed by 5 bases and V by 6 bases; bases with no gene match: 7. CDR1 is LNHDA and CDR2 is SQIVND in the germline V gene (reference sequence). The CDR3 region has the DNA TGTGCCAGTAGCATTACAGGGGCGGACGAGCAGTACTTC. It encodes CASSITGADEQYF.

The chain recombines TRBV27 with TRBJ1-2; no firm D call. The V end lost 1 base, the J end lost 3 bases, and 12 bases lay between the germline ends. Germline V gene data show CDR1 as MNHEY and CDR2 as SMNVEV (reference sequence). The CDR3 sequence is 15 residues long. The CDR3: CASSLYTGGDYGYTF. The CDR3 DNA reads as TGTGCCAGCAGTTTATATACGGGAGGAGACTATGGCTACACCTTC.

V is TRBV27 and J is TRBJ1-2, with D perhaps TRBD1 (5 bases). Germline V CDR1 and CDR2: MNHEY, SMNVEV (reference sequence). V was trimmed by 6 bases and J by 0 bases, leaving 11 bases between them. This CDR3 is built from 14 residues. CDR3 amino acids: CASSLTGTNYGYTF. The CDR3 coding sequence is TGTGCCAGCAGCCTCACAGGCACTAACTATGGCTACACCTTC.

The chain employs TRBV7-6 and TRBJ2-3; TRBD2 matches 12 bases. This CDR3 has 18 amino acids. Per the germline V gene, CDR1 is SGHVS and CDR2 is FNYEAQ. V shed 0 bases, J shed 3 bases, and the junction held 7 bases outside the gene matches. The CDR3 region is CASSLAKTSGSYTDTQYF. CDR3 in DNA: TGTGCCAGCAGCTTAGCAAAGACTAGCGGGAGTTATACAGATACGCAGTATTTT.

The chain uses TRBV5-1 and TRBJ2-6, with TRBD1 matching 8 bases. J gave up 0 bases and V 4 bases, and 12 bases lay outside the gene matches. The germline V gene encodes CDR1 SGHRS and CDR2 YFSETQ. CDR3 length equals 19 residues. For the CDR3, the DNA is TGCGCCAGCAGCCCAGATGGCGGGACAGGCCGCTCTGGGGCCAACGTCCTGACTTTC. Amino acids: CASSPDGGTGRSGANVLTF.

This chain links TRBV7-9 with TRBJ1-1; D not resolved. This CDR3 region has 13 residues. V was pared by 6 bases and J by 1 base, with 9 bases between. Per germline, CDR1 SEHNR and CDR2 FQNEAQ (reference sequence). The DNA for the CDR3 is TGTGCCAGCAGATATACTCAGAACACTGAAGCTTTCTTT. This gives the protein CASRYTQNTEAFF.

The chain is built from TRBV18 and TRBJ1-5; D is perhaps TRBD1 (5 bases). Between the trimmed V and J ends, which lost 2 bases and 4 bases, there was a span of 12 bases. The CDR3 covers 15 residues. CDR1 and CDR2 (germline): KGHSH, LQKENI. The CDR3: CASSPGGDGNQPQHF. The CDR3 bases are TGTGCCAGCTCACCAGGGGGGGACGGGAATCAGCCCCAGCATTTT.

The chain combines TRBV19 with TRBJ1-1; TRBD1 matches at 7 bases. The CDR3 contains 16 residues. V was pared by 8 bases and J by 10 bases, with 22 bases of the junction left unmatched. Germline values: CDR1 LNHDA, CDR2 SQIVND (reference sequence). CDR3 in amino acids: CASYFSGGRNNPGAFF. CDR3 bases: TGTGCCAGTTACTTTTCAGGGGGAAGGAACAACCCCGGAGCTTTCTTT.

V and J are TRBV7-8 and TRBJ2-7; 7 bases agree with TRBD2. The V gene's germline CDR1 is SGHVS and CDR2 FQNEAQ. This CDR3 is 13 amino acids long. V lost 6 bases and J lost 6; bases outside the gene matches: 8. The CDR3 protein is CASRSSGTTEQYF. The CDR3, as DNA: TGTGCCAGCAGATCCTCCGGGACTACCGAGCAGTACTTC.

The chain couples TRBV5-1 to TRBJ2-1; TRBD1 is a possible D gene (5 bases). The CDR3 is 14 amino acids. Germline CDR1 reads SGHRS; CDR2 reads YFSETQ. V was cut by 1 base and J by 5 bases, with 10 bases left in between. The CDR3 nucleotides read TGCGCCAGCAGCTTGCGGACACCGAACAATGAGCAGTTCTTC. Translated, it gives CASSLRTPNNEQFF. Drawing the rest from reference TRBV5-1 and TRBJ2-1, the complete variable domain is KAGVTQTPRYLIKTRGQQVTLSCSPISGHRSVSWYQQTPGQGLQFLFEYFSETQRNKGNFPGRFSGRQFSNSRSEMNVSTLELGDSALYLCASSLRTPNNEQFFGPGTRLTVL.

Only one count was recorded for this clone. The CDR3 region has the DNA TGTGCCAGCAGAACAGGGTGGACTGAAGCTTTCTTT. Translation: CASRTGWTEAFF. This chain connects TRBV28 to TRBJ1-1; maybe TRBD1 (6 bases). The CDR3 has 12 amino acids. Germline CDR1 and CDR2: MDHEN and SYDVKM. The V end lost 6 bases, the J end lost 5 bases, and 10 bases lay between the germline ends.

DNA of the CDR3: TGTGCCAGCAGAACAGGGGAGAACACTGAAGCTTTCTTT. Its translation: CASRTGENTEAFF. The chain recombines TRBV6-5 with TRBJ1-1; TRBD1 agrees at 7 bases. The CDR3 spans 13 residues. Germline V lookup: CDR1 MNHEY, CDR2 SVGAGI. Trimming took 6 bases from V and 1 from J; bases not matched to a gene: 2.

The chain employs TRBV27 and TRBJ1-1; 7 bases match TRBD1. The CDR3 sequence is 14 residues long. The germline V gene has CDR1 MNHEY and CDR2 SMNVEV (reference sequence). With V trimmed by 10 bases and J by 0 bases, 8 bases remained unmatched. The CDR3 sequence: CATGGLIMNTEAFF. In DNA form, the CDR3 reads TGTGCCACAGGGGGGTTAATCATGAACACTGAAGCTTTCTTT.

J is TRBJ2-5 and V is TRBV6-5; possibly TRBD1 for D (6 bases). V was pared by 2 bases and J by 5 bases, with 12 bases between. Germline V lookup: CDR1 MNHEY, CDR2 SVGAGI. The CDR3 runs to 14 residues. The CDR3 region has the DNA TGTGCCAGCAGTTACGAAGGGGGTGGGGAGACCCAGTACTTC. It codes for CASSYEGGGETQYF.